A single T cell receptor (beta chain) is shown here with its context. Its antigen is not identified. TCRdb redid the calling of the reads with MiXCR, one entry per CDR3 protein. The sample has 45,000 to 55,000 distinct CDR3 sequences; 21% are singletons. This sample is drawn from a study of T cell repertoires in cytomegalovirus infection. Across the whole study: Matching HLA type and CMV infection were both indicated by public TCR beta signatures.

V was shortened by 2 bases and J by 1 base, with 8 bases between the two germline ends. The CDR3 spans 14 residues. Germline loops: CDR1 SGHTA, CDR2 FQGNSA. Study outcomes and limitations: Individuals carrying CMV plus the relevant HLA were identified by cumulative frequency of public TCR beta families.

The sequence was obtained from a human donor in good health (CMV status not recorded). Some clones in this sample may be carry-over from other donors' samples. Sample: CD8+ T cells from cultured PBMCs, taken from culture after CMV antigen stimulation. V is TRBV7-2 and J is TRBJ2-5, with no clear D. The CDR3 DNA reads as TGTGCCAGCAGCTTAAACAGCCGCCAAGAGACCCAGTACTTC. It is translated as CASSLNSRQETQYF. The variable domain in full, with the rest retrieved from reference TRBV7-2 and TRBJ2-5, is GAGVSQSPSNKVTEKGKDVELRCDPISGHTALYWYRQSLGQGLEFLIYFQGNSAPDKSGLPSDRFSAERTGGSVSTLTIQRTQQEDSAVYLCASSLNSRQETQYFGPGTRLLVL.